Following are 7 T cell receptor beta chains from one sample sequenced in a study of esophageal squamous cell carcinoma under preoperative chemotherapy. A single record per CDR3 protein comes from TCRdb applying MiXCR to the PCR reads. The table lists over 14,000 distinct CDR3 sequences, around three fifths of them singletons. Time point described: before preoperative PTX-NDP chemotherapy. This material was collected from a patient given preoperative chemotherapy. These receptor sequences come from a human donor with esophageal squamous cell carcinoma. The donor label of this sample is uncertain.

This chain links TRBV6-1 with TRBJ2-1; no clear D. The CDR3 loop spans 15 amino acids. Germline V gene sequence: CDR1 MNHNS, CDR2 SASEGT. Trimming cost V 6 bases and J 8 bases, with 20 bases left between them. CDR3 protein: CASRDGRAPFHEQFF. CDR3 in DNA: TGTGCCAGCAGGGACGGACGGGCCCCCTTCCATGAGCAGTTCTTC.

This chain connects TRBV6-5 to TRBJ2-2, with 9 positions matching TRBD2. The germline gives CDR1 MNHEY, CDR2 SVGAGI. The CDR3 extends over 14 amino acids. Trimming removed 2 bases from V and 6 bases from J; junction bases left unmatched: 1. The CDR3 loop reads CASSYQREAGELFF. In nucleotides, the CDR3 is TGTGCCAGCAGTTACCAGCGGGAGGCCGGGGAGCTGTTTTTT.

This clonotype was detected a few times. Its ends do not fully match the called genes, so a read error is possible. The J gene is TRBJ2-3, the V gene TRBV6-1, with 9 nucleotides matching TRBD2. The J call may be in error: the DNA end matches TRBJ2-7 better. This CDR3 comprises 14 residues. CDR1 is MNHNS, CDR2 SASEGT, per germline. The DNA of the CDR3 is TGTGGCAGCGCGGGCGGGGGGGACAAAGACACGCAGTACTTC. Its translation: CGSAGGGDKDTQYF.

The chain couples TRBV6-5 to TRBJ2-5; 10 nucleotides line up with TRBD1. Gene TRBJ2-7 matches the end of the DNA better, so the J call may be wrong. The CDR3 totals 14 residues. Germline V CDR1 and CDR2: MNHEY, SVGAGI. For the CDR3, the DNA is TGTGCCAGCAGTTTGACAGGGGGCGACTACGAGCAGTACTTC. Its translation: CASSLTGGDYEQYF.

The V call is TRBV6-1, the J call TRBJ2-1; 8 bases line up with TRBD2. Trimming cost V 6 bases and J 9 bases; bases outside gene matches: 10. The CDR3 totals 14 residues. Germline V gives CDR1 MNHNS, CDR2 SASEGT. The CDR3 sequence: CASRGLAGSGEQFF. The CDR3 nucleotides are TGTGCCAGCAGGGGTCTAGCGGGTAGCGGTGAGCAGTTCTTC.

This clonotype turned up a few times. This chain uses TRBV7-2 with TRBJ2-1; 9 positions match TRBD1. Germline CDR1 and CDR2: SGHTA and FQGNSA. Trimming took 0 bases from V and 1 from J; bases not matched to a gene: 1. The CDR3 covers 16 residues. CDR3 coding DNA: TGTGCCAGCAGCTTAGCCGGGACAGGGTCCTACAATGAGCAGTTCTTC. The encoded protein is CASSLAGTGSYNEQFF.

A note on this clonotype: Sequence at one end of the junction differs from germline and may be a read error. J is TRBJ2-3 and V is TRBV7-2; TRBD2 is a possible D gene (6 bases). The DNA end is a closer match to TRBJ2-7, so the J assignment may be wrong. Germline-derived CDR1 and CDR2 are SGHTA and FQGNSA. There are 14 residues in the CDR3. The CDR3 sequence is CAGSVGGRQETQYF. For the CDR3, the DNA is TGTGCCGGCAGCGTGGGGGGTAGGCAAGAGACGCAGTACTTC.